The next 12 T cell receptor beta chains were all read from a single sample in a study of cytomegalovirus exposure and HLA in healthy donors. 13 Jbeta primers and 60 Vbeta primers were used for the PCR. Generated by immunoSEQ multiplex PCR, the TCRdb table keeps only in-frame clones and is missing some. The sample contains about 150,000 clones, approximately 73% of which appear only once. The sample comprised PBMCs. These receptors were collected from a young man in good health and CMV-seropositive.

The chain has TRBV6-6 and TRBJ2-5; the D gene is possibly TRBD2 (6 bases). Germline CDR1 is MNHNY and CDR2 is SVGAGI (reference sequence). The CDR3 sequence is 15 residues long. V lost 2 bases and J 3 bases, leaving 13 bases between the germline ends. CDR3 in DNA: TGTGCCAGCAGTTACCTTCGGGAGAGTAAAGAGACCCAGTACTTC. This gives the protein CASSYLRESKETQYF.

In DNA form, the CDR3 reads TGTGCCAGCAGCTTACTGGGACAGGGGATTGAAGCTTTCTTT. This gives the protein CASSLLGQGIEAFF. V and J are TRBV11-1 and TRBJ1-1, with TRBD1 matching over 10 bases. With V trimmed by 2 bases and J by 7 bases, 4 bases remained unmatched. The CDR3 consists of 14 residues. The germline V gene has CDR1 SGHAT and CDR2 FQDESV (reference sequence).

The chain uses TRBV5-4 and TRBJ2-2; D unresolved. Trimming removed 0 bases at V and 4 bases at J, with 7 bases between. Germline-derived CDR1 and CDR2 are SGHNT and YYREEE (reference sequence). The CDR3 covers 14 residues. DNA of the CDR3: TGTGCCAGCAGCTTGGACACTATCACCGGGGAGCTGTTTTTT. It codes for CASSLDTITGELFF.

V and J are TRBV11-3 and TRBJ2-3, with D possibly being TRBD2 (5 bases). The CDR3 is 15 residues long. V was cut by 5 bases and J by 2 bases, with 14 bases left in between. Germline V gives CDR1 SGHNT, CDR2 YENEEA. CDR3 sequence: CASSGRSEDTDTQYF. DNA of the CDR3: TGTGCCAGCAGCGGACGTAGCGAGGACACAGATACGCAGTATTTT.

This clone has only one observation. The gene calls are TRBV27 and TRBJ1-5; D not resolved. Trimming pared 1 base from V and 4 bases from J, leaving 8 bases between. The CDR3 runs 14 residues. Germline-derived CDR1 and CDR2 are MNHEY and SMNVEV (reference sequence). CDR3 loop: CASSLLRSNQPQHF. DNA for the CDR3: TGTGCCAGCAGTTTATTACGGAGTAATCAGCCCCAGCATTTT.

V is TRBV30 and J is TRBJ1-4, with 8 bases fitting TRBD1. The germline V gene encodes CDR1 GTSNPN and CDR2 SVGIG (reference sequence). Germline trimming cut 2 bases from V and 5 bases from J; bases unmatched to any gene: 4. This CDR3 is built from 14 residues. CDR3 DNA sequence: TGTGCCTGGAGTTGGACAGGGAGAAATGAAAAACTGTTTTTT. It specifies CAWSWTGRNEKLFF.

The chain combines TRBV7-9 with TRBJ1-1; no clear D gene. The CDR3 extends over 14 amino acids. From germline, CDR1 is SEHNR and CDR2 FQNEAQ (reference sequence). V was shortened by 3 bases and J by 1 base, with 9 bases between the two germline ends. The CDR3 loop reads CASSFFGANTEAFF. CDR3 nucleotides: TGTGCCAGCAGCTTCTTTGGAGCGAACACTGAAGCTTTCTTT. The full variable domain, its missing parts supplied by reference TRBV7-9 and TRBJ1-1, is DTGVSQNPRHKITKRGQNVTFRCDPISEHNRLYWYRQTLGQGPEFLTYFQNEAQLEKSRLLSDRFSAERPKGSFSTLEIQRTEQGDSAMYLCASSFFGANTEAFFGQGTRLTVV.

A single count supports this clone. The CDR3 loop is CASSQTGYEQYF. As DNA, the CDR3 is TGCGCCAGCAGCCAAACAGGTTACGAGCAGTACTTC. The rearrangement links TRBV4-1 to TRBJ2-5, with D maybe TRBD1 (5 bases). The closer fit of TRBJ2-7 to the DNA end suggests the J call may be wrong. This CDR3 spans 12 amino acids. Germline CDR1 is MGHRA and CDR2 is YSYEKL.

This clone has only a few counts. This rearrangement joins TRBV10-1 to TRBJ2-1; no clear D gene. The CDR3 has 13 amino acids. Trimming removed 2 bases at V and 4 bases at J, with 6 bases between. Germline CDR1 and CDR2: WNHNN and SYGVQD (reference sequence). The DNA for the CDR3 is TGCGCCAGCAGTGAGAACGGGTACAATGAGCAGTTCTTC. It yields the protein CASSENGYNEQFF.

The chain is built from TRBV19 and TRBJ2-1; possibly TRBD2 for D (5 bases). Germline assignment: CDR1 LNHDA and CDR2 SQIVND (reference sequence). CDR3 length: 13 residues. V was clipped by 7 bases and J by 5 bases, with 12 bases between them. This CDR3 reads CASKQLVDNEQFF. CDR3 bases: TGTGCCAGTAAGCAACTAGTAGACAATGAGCAGTTCTTC.

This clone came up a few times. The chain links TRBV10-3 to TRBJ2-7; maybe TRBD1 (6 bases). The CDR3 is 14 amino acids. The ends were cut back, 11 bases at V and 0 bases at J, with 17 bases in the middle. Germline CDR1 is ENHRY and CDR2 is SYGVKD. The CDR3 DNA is TGTGCCTCCACGTGGGACACCGACTCCTACGAGCAGTACTTC. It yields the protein CASTWDTDSYEQYF.

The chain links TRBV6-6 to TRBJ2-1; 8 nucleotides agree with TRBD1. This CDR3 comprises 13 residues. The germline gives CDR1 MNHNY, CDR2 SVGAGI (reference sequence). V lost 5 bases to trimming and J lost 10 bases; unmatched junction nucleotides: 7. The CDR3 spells CASSRQGLEEQFF. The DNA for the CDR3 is TGTGCCAGCAGTCGACAGGGGCTAGAGGAGCAGTTCTTC.